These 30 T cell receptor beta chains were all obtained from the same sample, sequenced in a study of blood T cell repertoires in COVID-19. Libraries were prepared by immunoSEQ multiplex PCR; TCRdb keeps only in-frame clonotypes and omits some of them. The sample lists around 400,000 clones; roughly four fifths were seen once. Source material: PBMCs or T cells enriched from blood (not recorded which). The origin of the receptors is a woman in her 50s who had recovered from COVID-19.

This CDR3 reads CASRIYRGRGYTF. CDR3 bases: TGTGCCAGCAGGATTTACAGGGGGCGAGGCTACACCTTC. This sequence joins TRBV6-5 and TRBJ1-2; TRBD1 matches 9 bases. CDR1 is MNHEY and CDR2 is SVGAGI in the germline V gene. The ends lost 6 bases at V and 8 bases at J; junction bases unmatched: 7. The CDR3 contains 13 residues.

The CDR3 coding sequence is TGTGCCAGCAGGAAGCGCCTTCTATACGAGCAGTACTTC. As protein: CASRKRLLYEQYF. The chain has TRBV7-8 and TRBJ2-7; D unclear. This CDR3 comprises 13 residues. Germline assignment: CDR1 SGHVS and CDR2 FQNEAQ. V was cut by 6 bases and J by 4 bases, with 13 bases left in between.

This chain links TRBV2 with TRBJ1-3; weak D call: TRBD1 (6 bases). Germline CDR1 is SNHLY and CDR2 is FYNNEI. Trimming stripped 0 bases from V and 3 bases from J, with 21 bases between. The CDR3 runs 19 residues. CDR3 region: CASSEALRGAGGFGNTIYF. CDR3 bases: TGTGCCAGCAGTGAAGCGCTTCGGGGGGCAGGCGGATTTGGAAACACCATATATTTT.

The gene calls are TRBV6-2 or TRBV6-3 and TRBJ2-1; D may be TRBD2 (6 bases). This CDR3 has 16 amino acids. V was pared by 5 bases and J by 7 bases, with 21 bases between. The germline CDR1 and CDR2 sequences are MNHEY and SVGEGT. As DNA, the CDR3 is TGTGCCAGCAGTCCCGGAACCCGGGACTTCGATAATGAGCAGTTCTTC. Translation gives CASSPGTRDFDNEQFF.

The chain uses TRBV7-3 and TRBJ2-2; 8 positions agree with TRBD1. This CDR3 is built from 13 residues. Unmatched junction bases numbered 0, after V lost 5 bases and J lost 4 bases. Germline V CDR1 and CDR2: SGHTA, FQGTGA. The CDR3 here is CASSGTGTGELFF. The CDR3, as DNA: TGTGCCAGCAGCGGGACAGGCACCGGGGAGCTGTTTTTT.

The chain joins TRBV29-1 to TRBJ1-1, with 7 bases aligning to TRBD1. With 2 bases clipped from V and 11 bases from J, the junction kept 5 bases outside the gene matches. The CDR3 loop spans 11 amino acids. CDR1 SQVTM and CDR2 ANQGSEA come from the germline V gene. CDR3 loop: CSVEKGAGAFF. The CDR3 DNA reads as TGCAGCGTTGAAAAGGGGGCGGGTGCTTTCTTT. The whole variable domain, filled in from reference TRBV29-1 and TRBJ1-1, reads SAVISQKPSRDICQRGTSLTIQCQVDSQVTMMFWYRQQPGQSLTLIATANQGSEATYESGFVIDKFPISRPNLTFSTLTVSNMSPEDSSIYLCSVEKGAGAFFGQGTRLTVV.

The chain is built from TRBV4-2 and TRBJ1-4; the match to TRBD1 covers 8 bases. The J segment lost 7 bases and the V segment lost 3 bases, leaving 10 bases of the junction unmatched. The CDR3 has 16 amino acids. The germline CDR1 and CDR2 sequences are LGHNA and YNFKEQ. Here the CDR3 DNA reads TGTGCCAGCAGCCATCAACAGACAGGGGTGGGTGAAAAACTGTTTTTT. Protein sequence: CASSHQQTGVGEKLFF.

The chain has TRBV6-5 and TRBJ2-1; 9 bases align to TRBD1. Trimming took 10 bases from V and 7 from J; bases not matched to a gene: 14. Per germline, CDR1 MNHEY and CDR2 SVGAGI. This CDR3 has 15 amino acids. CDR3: CATGQGIVGRNEQFF. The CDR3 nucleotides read TGTGCCACAGGACAGGGGATTGTTGGTCGGAATGAGCAGTTCTTC.

In DNA, the CDR3 is TGTGCCAGCAGCCAAGACAGGATAGGGGGGCAGTTCTTC. Translated: CASSQDRIGGQFF. The chain is built from TRBV14 and TRBJ2-1, with D possibly matching TRBD1 (6 bases). The V gene's germline CDR1 is SGHDN and CDR2 FVKESK. CDR3 length equals 13 residues. V was shortened by 0 bases and J by 12 bases, with 12 bases between the two germline ends.

The CDR3 loop reads CASSLTSTFTDTQYF. The CDR3 region has the DNA TGTGCCAGCAGCTTGACTAGTACCTTCACAGATACGCAGTATTTT. This chain joins TRBV6-5 and TRBJ2-3; tentatively, D is TRBD2 (6 bases). This CDR3 spans 15 amino acids. Looked up from germline, CDR1 is MNHEY and CDR2 is SVGAGI. The V and J ends lost 6 bases and 2 bases respectively, with 15 bases between them.

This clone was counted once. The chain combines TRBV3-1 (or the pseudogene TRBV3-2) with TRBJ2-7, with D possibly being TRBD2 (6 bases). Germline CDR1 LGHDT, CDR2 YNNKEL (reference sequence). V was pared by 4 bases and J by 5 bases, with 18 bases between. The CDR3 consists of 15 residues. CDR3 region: CASSPFAGKFDEQYF. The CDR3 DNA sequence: TGTGCCAGCAGCCCGTTCGCGGGAAAGTTCGACGAGCAGTACTTC.

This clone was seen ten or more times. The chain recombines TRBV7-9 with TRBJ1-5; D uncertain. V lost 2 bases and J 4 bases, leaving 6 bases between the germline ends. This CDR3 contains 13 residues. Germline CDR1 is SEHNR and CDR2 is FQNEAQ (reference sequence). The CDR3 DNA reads TGTGCCAGCAGCTTACCCCCGAATCAGCCCCAGCATTTT. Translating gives CASSLPPNQPQHF. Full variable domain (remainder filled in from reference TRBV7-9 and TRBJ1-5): DTGVSQNPRHKITKRGQNVTFRCDPISEHNRLYWYRQTLGQGPEFLTYFQNEAQLEKSRLLSDRFSAERPKGSFSTLEIQRTEQGDSAMYLCASSLPPNQPQHFGDGTRLSIL.

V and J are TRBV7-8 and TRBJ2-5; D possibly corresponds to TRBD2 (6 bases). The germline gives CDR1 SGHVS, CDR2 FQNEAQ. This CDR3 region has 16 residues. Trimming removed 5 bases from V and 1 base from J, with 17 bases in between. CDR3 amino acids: CASSLRGSAVQETQYF. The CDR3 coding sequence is TGTGCCAGCAGCCTCCGGGGGTCGGCAGTCCAAGAGACCCAGTACTTC. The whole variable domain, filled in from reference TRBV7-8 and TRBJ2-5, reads GAGVSQSPRYKVAKRGQDVALRCDPISGHVSLFWYQQALGQGPEFLTYFQNEAQLDKSGLPSDRFFAERPEGSVSTLKIQRTQQEDSAVYLCASSLRGSAVQETQYFGPGTRLLVL.

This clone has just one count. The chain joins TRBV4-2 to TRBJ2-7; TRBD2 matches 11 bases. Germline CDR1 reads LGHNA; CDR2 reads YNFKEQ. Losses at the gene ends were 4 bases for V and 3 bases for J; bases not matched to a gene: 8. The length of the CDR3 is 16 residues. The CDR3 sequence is CASSPATSGSRYEQYF. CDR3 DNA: TGTGCCAGCAGCCCGGCCACTAGCGGGAGCCGCTACGAGCAGTACTTC.

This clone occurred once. The CDR3 region is CASSPPGQGFSYEQYF. CDR3 nucleotide sequence: TGTGCCAGCTCACCACCGGGACAGGGTTTCTCCTACGAGCAGTACTTC. The chain is built from TRBV18 and TRBJ2-7, with 9 bases fitting TRBD1. This CDR3 spans 16 amino acids. V lost 0 bases and J lost 0; bases outside the gene matches: 3. In germline, CDR1 is KGHSH, CDR2 LQKENI.

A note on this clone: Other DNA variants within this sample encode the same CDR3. CDR3 loop: CASSLGGGEQYF. CDR3 DNA sequence: TGTGCCAGCAGCTTAGGGGGCGGGGAGCAGTACTTC. The chain couples TRBV5-6 to TRBJ2-7; 7 bases fit TRBD1. The junction had 3 bases not matched to a gene; V was cut back by 2 bases and J by 7 bases. The CDR3 loop spans 12 amino acids. Germline lookup yields CDR1 SGHDT and CDR2 YYEEEE.

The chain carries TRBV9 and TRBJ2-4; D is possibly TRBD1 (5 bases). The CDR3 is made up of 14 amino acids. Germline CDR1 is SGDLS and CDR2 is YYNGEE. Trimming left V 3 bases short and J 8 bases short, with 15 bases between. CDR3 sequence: CASSASTVTDIQYF. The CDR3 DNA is TGTGCCAGCAGCGCATCGACAGTGACGGACATTCAGTACTTC.

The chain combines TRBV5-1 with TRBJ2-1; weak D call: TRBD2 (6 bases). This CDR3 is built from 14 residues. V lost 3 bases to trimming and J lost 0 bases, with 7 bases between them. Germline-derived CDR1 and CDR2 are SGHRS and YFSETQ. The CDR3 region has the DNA TGCGCCAGCAGCTACGGGAGCTCCTACAATGAGCAGTTCTTC. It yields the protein CASSYGSSYNEQFF. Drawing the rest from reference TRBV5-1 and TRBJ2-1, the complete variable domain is KAGVTQTPRYLIKTRGQQVTLSCSPISGHRSVSWYQQTPGQGLQFLFEYFSETQRNKGNFPGRFSGRQFSNSRSEMNVSTLELGDSALYLCASSYGSSYNEQFFGPGTRLTVL.

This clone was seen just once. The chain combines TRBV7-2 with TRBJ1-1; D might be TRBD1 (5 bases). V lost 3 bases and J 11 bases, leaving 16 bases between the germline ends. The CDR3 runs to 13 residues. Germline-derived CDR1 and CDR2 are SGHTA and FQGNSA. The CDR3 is CASSLAVDTNAFF. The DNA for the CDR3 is TGTGCCAGCAGCTTGGCGGTGGACACCAACGCTTTCTTT.

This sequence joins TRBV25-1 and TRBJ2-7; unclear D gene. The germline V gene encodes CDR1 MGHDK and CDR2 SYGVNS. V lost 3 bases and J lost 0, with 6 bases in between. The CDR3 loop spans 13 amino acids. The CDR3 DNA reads TGTGCCAGCAGTGACCGCAGCTCCTACGAGCAGTACTTC. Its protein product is CASSDRSSYEQYF.

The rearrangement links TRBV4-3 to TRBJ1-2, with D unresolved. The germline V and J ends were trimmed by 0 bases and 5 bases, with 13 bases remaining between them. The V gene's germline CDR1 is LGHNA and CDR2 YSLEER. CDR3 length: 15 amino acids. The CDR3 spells CASSQDRGTRYGYTF. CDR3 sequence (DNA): TGCGCCAGCAGCCAAGATCGGGGAACACGGTATGGCTACACCTTC.

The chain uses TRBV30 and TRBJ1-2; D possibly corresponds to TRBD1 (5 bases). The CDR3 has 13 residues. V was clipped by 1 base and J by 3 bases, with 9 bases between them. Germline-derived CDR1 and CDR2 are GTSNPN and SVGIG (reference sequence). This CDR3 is CAWSASGDYGYTF. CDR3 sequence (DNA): TGTGCCTGGAGTGCCTCGGGGGACTATGGCTACACCTTC.

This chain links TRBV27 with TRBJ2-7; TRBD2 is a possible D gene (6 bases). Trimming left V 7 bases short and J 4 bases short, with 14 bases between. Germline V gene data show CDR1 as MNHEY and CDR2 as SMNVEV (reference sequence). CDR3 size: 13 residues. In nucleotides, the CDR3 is TGTGCCAGCACCCGGGGGTCGCGTTACGAGCAGTACTTC. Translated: CASTRGSRYEQYF.

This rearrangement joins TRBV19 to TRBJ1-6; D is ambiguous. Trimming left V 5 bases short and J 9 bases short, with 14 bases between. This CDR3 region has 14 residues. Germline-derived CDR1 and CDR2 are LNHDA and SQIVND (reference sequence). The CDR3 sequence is CASSFVSPSSPLHF. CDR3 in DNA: TGTGCCAGTAGTTTTGTGTCCCCTTCTTCACCCCTCCACTTT.

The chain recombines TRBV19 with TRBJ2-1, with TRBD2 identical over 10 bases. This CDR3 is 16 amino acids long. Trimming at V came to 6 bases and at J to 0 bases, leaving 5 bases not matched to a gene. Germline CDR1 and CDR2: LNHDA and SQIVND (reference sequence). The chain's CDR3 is CASRVAGGRSYNEQFF. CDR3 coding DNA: TGTGCCAGTAGAGTAGCGGGGGGACGCTCCTACAATGAGCAGTTCTTC.

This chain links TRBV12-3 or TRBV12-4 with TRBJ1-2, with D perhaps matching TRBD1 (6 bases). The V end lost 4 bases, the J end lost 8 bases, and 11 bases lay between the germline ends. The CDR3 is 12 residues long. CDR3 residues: CASSSAGEGYTF. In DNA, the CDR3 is TGTGCCAGCAGTTCAGCAGGGGAAGGCTACACCTTC.

The DNA of the CDR3 is TGTGCCAGTAGTCTCAGACAGGCCTACAATGAGCAGTTCTTC. It encodes CASSLRQAYNEQFF. The chain links TRBV19 to TRBJ2-1; maybe TRBD1 (6 bases). Germline V gene sequence: CDR1 LNHDA, CDR2 SQIVND (reference sequence). There are 14 residues in the CDR3. The ends were cut back, 5 bases at V and 2 bases at J, with 10 bases in the middle.

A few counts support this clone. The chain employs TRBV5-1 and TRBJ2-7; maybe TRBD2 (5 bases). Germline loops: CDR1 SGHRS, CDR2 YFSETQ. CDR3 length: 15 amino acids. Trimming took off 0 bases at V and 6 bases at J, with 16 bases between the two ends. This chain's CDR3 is CASSLVEGFGREQYF. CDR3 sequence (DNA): TGCGCCAGCAGCTTGGTCGAGGGCTTCGGGCGCGAGCAGTACTTC.

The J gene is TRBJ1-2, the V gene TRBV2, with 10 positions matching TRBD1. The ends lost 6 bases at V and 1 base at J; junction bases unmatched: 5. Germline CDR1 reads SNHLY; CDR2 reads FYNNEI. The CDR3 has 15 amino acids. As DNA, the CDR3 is TGTGCCAGCAGCGAAAGGGACAGGGGTAACTATGGCTACACCTTC. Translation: CASSERDRGNYGYTF.

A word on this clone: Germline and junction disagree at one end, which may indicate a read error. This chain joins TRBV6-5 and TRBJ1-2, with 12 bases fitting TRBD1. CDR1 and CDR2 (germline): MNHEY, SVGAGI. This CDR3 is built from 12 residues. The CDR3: CAGNRDRGRQDF. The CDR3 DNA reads TGTGCCGGGAACCGGGACAGGGGGCGCCAAGACTTC.